This T cell receptor beta chain was profiled in a study of CD8 T cells in Susac syndrome. It was with random hexamers that 0.5 to 1 ug RNA was reverse transcribed. TCR beta CDR3 was amplified by immunoSEQ multiplex PCR. This amplification extended across 54 Vbeta and 13 Jbeta segments. MiXCR was run by TCRdb on the immunoSEQ multiplex PCR reads, yielding one entry per CDR3 protein. The sample records approximately 200,000 distinct CDR3 sequences, almost 96% being singletons. The CDR3 totals 13 residues. Trimming pared 7 bases from V and 4 bases from J, leaving 13 bases between. CDR1 is SQVTM and CDR2 is ANQGSEA in the germline V gene. Sequencing of TCR beta covered CD8+ and CD4+ T cells obtained from blood. The authors negatively isolated CD8+ and CD4+ T cells and FACS-enriched TEMRA cells.

The receptor's source is a human donor with multiple sclerosis. The rearrangement links TRBV29-1 to TRBJ2-2; maybe TRBD1 (6 bases). The sequencing sample was made of CD4+ T cells from PBMCs. CDR3 bases: TGCAGCGAAAACCAGGGGTCCACCGGGGAGCTGTTTTTT. Its translation: CSENQGSTGELFF.